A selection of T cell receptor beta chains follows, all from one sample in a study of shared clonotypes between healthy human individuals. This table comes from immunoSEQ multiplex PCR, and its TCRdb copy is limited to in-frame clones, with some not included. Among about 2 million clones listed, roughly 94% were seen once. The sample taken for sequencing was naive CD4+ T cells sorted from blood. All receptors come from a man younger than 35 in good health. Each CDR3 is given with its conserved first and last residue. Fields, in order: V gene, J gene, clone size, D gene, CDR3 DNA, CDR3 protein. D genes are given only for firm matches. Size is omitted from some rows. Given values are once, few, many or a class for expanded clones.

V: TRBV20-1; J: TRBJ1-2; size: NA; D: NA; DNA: TGCAGTGCTAATGGGGGTTACGGCTACACCTTC; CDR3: CSANGGYGYTF
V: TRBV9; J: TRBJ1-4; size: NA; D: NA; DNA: TGTGCCAGCAGCAGGGGACCCGATGAAAAACTGTTTTTT; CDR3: CASSRGPDEKLFF
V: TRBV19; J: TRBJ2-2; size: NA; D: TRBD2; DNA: TGTGCCAGTAGTATAGGCCCCCCTCGGGGAGGGGACACCGGGGAGCTGTTTTTT; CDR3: CASSIGPPRGGDTGELFF
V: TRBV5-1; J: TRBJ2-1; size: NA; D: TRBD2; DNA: TGCGCCAGCAGCTTGCTAGCGGCGGCCATACAGTTCTTC; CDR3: CASSLLAAAIQFF
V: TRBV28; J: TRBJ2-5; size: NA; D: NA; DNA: TGTGCCAGCAGTTCCCCAGATGGGGGAGAGACCCAGTACTTC; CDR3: CASSSPDGGETQYF
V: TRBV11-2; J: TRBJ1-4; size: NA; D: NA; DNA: TGTGCCAGCAGCTTAAGGGGGATGGGTGAAAAACTGTTTTTT; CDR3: CASSLRGMGEKLFF
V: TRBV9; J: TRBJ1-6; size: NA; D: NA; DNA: TGTGCCAGCAGCGTAGAACATAATTCACCCCTCCACTTT; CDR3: CASSVEHNSPLHF
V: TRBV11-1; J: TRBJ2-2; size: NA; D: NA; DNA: TGTGCCAGCAGAAGCGGACTGAACACCGGGGAGCTGTTTTTT; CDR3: CASRSGLNTGELFF
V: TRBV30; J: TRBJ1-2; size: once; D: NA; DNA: TGTGCCTGGAGTGTCGGCAGCGGTTATGGCTACACCTTC; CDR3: CAWSVGSGYGYTF
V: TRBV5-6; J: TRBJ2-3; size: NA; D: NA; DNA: TGTGCCAGCAGCTTGGCGGGATCGGATACGCAGTATTTT; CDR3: CASSLAGSDTQYF
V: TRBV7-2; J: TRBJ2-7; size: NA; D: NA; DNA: TGTGCCAGCAGCTTATCGGACAGACACAACTCGGTCTACGAGCAGTACTTC; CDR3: CASSLSDRHNSVYEQYF
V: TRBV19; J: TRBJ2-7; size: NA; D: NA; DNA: TGTGCCAGTAGTATTACAGGTGCGACCTACGAGCAGTACTTC; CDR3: CASSITGATYEQYF
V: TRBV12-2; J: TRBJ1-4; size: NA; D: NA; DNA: TGTGCAAGTCGCACAAGCTCATACAAAGGCGAAAAACTGTTTTTT; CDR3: CASRTSSYKGEKLFF
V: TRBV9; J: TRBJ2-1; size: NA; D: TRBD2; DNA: TGTGCCAGCAGCGTAGGTACTAGCGGGGGGAGGTCCGTTTACAATGAGCAGTTCTTC; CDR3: CASSVGTSGGRSVYNEQFF
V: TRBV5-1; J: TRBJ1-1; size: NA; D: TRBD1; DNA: TGCGCCAGCAGGGGACAGGAGAACACTGAAGCTTTCTTT; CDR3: CASRGQENTEAFF
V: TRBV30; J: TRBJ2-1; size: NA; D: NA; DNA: TGTGCCTGGCAGGACTTCCGTGACAATGAGCAGTTCTTC; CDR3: CAWQDFRDNEQFF
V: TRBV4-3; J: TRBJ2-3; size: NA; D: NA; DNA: TGCGCCAGCAGCCAAGCCCAGGGGCTTGGTACGCAGTATTTT; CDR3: CASSQAQGLGTQYF
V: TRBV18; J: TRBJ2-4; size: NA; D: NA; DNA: TGTGCCAGCTCACCGGGGTTGGGATACTTACCAGCCAAAAACATTCAGTACTTC; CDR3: CASSPGLGYLPAKNIQYF
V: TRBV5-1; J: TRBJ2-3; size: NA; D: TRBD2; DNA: TGCGCCAGCAGCTTGGGCGGGGGAAACACAGATACGCAGTATTTT; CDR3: CASSLGGGNTDTQYF
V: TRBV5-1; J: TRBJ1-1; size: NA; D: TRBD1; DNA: TGCGCCAGCAGCGGAGGGACAGGGCTAACTGAAGCTTTCTTT; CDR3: CASSGGTGLTEAFF
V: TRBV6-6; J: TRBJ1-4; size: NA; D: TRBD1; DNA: TGTGCCAGCAGTCCAACAGGGGACGAAAAACTGTTTTTT; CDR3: CASSPTGDEKLFF
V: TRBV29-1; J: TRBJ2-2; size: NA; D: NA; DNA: TGCAGCGTTGCATCGGGCGGACGGAACACCGGGGAGCTGTTTTTT; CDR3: CSVASGGRNTGELFF
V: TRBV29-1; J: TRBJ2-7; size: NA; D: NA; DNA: TGCAGCGTGCAGGGGGAGGGATCCTACGAGCAGTACTTC; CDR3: CSVQGEGSYEQYF
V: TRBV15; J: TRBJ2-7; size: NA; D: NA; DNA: TGTGCCACCAGCAGAGATCTCTGGAGCTCCTACGAGCAGTACTTC; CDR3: CATSRDLWSSYEQYF
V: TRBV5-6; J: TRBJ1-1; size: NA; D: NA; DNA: TGTGCCAGCAGCTTGGGCACTATGAACACTGAAGCTTTCTTT; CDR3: CASSLGTMNTEAFF
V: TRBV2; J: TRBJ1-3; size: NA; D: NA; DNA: TGTGCCAGCAGTGAAAGGGGTTCTGGAAACACCATATATTTT; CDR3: CASSERGSGNTIYF
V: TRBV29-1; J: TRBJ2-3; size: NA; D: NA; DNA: TGCAGCGTTGTGACCCTCACAGATACGCAGTATTTT; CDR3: CSVVTLTDTQYF
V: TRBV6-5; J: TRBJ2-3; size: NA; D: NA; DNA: TGTGCCAGCAGTTTGGACAGTCCTAGCACAGATACGCAGTATTTT; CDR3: CASSLDSPSTDTQYF
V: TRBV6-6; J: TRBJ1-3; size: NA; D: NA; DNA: TGTGCCAGCAGTGTTTCGGACTCTGGAAACACCATATATTTT; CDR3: CASSVSDSGNTIYF
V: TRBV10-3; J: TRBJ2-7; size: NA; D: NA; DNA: TGTGCCATCAGTGAGTCGGCCCACGAGCAGTACTTC; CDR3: CAISESAHEQYF
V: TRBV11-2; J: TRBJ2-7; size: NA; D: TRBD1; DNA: TGTGCCAGCACTTACGGGACAGGGTCCTACGAGCAGTACTTC; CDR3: CASTYGTGSYEQYF
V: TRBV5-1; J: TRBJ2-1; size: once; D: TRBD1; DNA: TGCGCCAGCAGCCCTGGACAGGGGCCCTCCAATGAGCAGTTCTTC; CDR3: CASSPGQGPSNEQFF
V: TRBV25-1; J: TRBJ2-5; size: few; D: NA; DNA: TGTGCCAGCAGTGAATTGGGGGAGTTGTACGGGGAGACCCAGTACTTC; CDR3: CASSELGELYGETQYF
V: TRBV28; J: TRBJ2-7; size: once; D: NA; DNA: TGTGCCAGCAGTTCCCCGGGCGGTGCCTCCTACGAGCAGTACTTC; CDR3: CASSSPGGASYEQYF
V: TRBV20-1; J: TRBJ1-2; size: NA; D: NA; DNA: TGCAGTGCTAGGACAGATGATGGCTACACCTTC; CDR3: CSARTDDGYTF